The rows below give T cell receptor beta chains drawn from one sample of a study of shared clonotypes between healthy human individuals. Sequenced by immunoSEQ multiplex PCR; TCRdb stores in-frame clones only, minus some. In the table there are 950,000 to 1,300,000 clones, roughly 75% of which are singletons. The sequencing sample was made of memory CD4+ T cells sorted from blood. The receptors shown here come from a man between 18 and 29 years old in good health. Each CDR3 is given with its conserved first and last residue. The order of the fields is CDR3 DNA, CDR3 protein, V gene, J gene, clone size, D gene. The D gene is left open where the match is weak. Not every row has a clone size; where given, it reads once, few, many or a size class.

cdr3_nt: TGTGCCAGCAGCTCGGGACTACACCAAGAGACCCAGTACTTC
cdr3_aa: CASSSGLHQETQYF
v_call: TRBV5-6
j_call: TRBJ2-5
clone_size: few
d_call: TRBD2

cdr3_nt: TGTGCCATCGGACTAGCGGAAGAGACCCAGTACTTC
cdr3_aa: CAIGLAEETQYF
v_call: TRBV10-3
j_call: TRBJ2-5
clone_size: NA
d_call: TRBD2

cdr3_nt: TGTGCCTGGAGTCCTATCCTCTATGGCTACACCTTC
cdr3_aa: CAWSPILYGYTF
v_call: TRBV30
j_call: TRBJ1-2
clone_size: NA
d_call: NA

cdr3_nt: TGTGCCAGCAGCTTGACGGTAGCGCCCTACACCGGGGAGCTGTTTTTT
cdr3_aa: CASSLTVAPYTGELFF
v_call: TRBV5-4
j_call: TRBJ2-2
clone_size: NA
d_call: NA

cdr3_nt: TGTGCCAGCTCGGAGCGGTCCCGCAATCAGCCCCAGCATTTT
cdr3_aa: CASSERSRNQPQHF
v_call: TRBV18
j_call: TRBJ1-5
clone_size: few
d_call: NA

cdr3_nt: TGTGCCAGCAGCTTAGCCTTAGGGAGGGGCACAGATACGCAGTATTTT
cdr3_aa: CASSLALGRGTDTQYF
v_call: TRBV7-6
j_call: TRBJ2-3
clone_size: NA
d_call: TRBD2

cdr3_nt: TGTGCCAGCAGGGGGGGAGTCACCTACGAGCAGTACTTC
cdr3_aa: CASRGGVTYEQYF
v_call: TRBV2
j_call: TRBJ2-7
clone_size: NA
d_call: NA

cdr3_nt: TGCGCCAGCAGCTTGAGGGCAGGGGGCGATCGCACTGAAGCTTTCTTT
cdr3_aa: CASSLRAGGDRTEAFF
v_call: TRBV5-1
j_call: TRBJ1-1
clone_size: few
d_call: TRBD1

cdr3_nt: TGTGCCAGCAGCTTGGGCGGAATCGTCGATGGCTACACCTTC
cdr3_aa: CASSLGGIVDGYTF
v_call: TRBV5-4
j_call: TRBJ1-2
clone_size: NA
d_call: NA

cdr3_nt: TGTGCCAGCAGCGTACTTAGCGGAGGTGGGGATACGCAGTATTTT
cdr3_aa: CASSVLSGGGDTQYF
v_call: TRBV9
j_call: TRBJ2-3
clone_size: NA
d_call: NA

cdr3_nt: TGCGCCAGCAGGGCCGCGGGTTCAACCCCGAGCACTGAAGCTTTCTTT
cdr3_aa: CASRAAGSTPSTEAFF
v_call: TRBV5-1
j_call: TRBJ1-1
clone_size: NA
d_call: NA

cdr3_nt: TGCAGTGCTCCAGGGGCCACTGAAGCTTTCTTT
cdr3_aa: CSAPGATEAFF
v_call: TRBV20-1
j_call: TRBJ1-1
clone_size: once
d_call: NA

cdr3_nt: TGTGCCTGGAGTTCGTCGCTAGCGGGAGTGCAGCAGTACTTC
cdr3_aa: CAWSSSLAGVQQYF
v_call: TRBV30
j_call: TRBJ2-7
clone_size: NA
d_call: TRBD2

cdr3_nt: TGTGCCAGTGGCAGGACAGGGAGGAACACTGAAGCTTTCTTT
cdr3_aa: CASGRTGRNTEAFF
v_call: TRBV19
j_call: TRBJ1-1
clone_size: few
d_call: TRBD1

cdr3_nt: TGTGCCATCAGTGAGGGACAGGGTAACTCACCCCTCCACTTT
cdr3_aa: CAISEGQGNSPLHF
v_call: TRBV10-3
j_call: TRBJ1-6
clone_size: NA
d_call: TRBD1

cdr3_nt: TGTGCCAGCTCCCCCAACAGGGAGGCCTACGAGCAGTACTTC
cdr3_aa: CASSPNREAYEQYF
v_call: TRBV18
j_call: TRBJ2-7
clone_size: NA
d_call: NA

cdr3_nt: TGCGCCAGCAGTCAAGGGGGACAAACTGAAGCTTTCTTT
cdr3_aa: CASSQGGQTEAFF
v_call: TRBV10-1
j_call: TRBJ1-1
clone_size: few
d_call: NA

cdr3_nt: TGTGCCATCATCGGGGATTTAGGCTCTGGAGGCTACACCTTC
cdr3_aa: CAIIGDLGSGGYTF
v_call: TRBV10-3
j_call: TRBJ1-2
clone_size: NA
d_call: NA

cdr3_nt: TGTGCCATCAGTTCCCTCCTCGGAGGGGATGATTATGGCTACACCTTC
cdr3_aa: CAISSLLGGDDYGYTF
v_call: TRBV10-3
j_call: TRBJ1-2
clone_size: NA
d_call: NA

cdr3_nt: TGTGCCAGCTCACCACCCGGACAGGGCTCTGGAAACACCATATATTTT
cdr3_aa: CASSPPGQGSGNTIYF
v_call: TRBV18
j_call: TRBJ1-3
clone_size: NA
d_call: TRBD1

cdr3_nt: TGTGCCAGCAGCTTACGACTAGCCGCTCAAGAGACCCAGTACTTC
cdr3_aa: CASSLRLAAQETQYF
v_call: TRBV7-9
j_call: TRBJ2-5
clone_size: NA
d_call: TRBD2

cdr3_nt: TGTGCCAGCAGCTTAGCGTTTACATCTCCGGGGGAGCAGTACTTC
cdr3_aa: CASSLAFTSPGEQYF
v_call: TRBV7-2
j_call: TRBJ2-7
clone_size: NA
d_call: NA

cdr3_nt: TGTGCCAGCAGGAATCCGGACAGTAAGCAGAGTGGCTACACCTTC
cdr3_aa: CASRNPDSKQSGYTF
v_call: TRBV6-1
j_call: TRBJ1-2
clone_size: NA
d_call: NA

cdr3_nt: TGTGCCAGCAGCTCGGGACCCAACTACACCTTC
cdr3_aa: CASSSGPNYTF
v_call: TRBV7-2
j_call: TRBJ1-2
clone_size: NA
d_call: NA

cdr3_nt: TGTGCCTGGAGAAGGGGGCAAGGAACTGAAGCTTTCTTT
cdr3_aa: CAWRRGQGTEAFF
v_call: TRBV30
j_call: TRBJ1-1
clone_size: few
d_call: TRBD1

cdr3_nt: TGTGCCAGCAGCTTATATCAGGCAGGGGAGACCCAGTACTTC
cdr3_aa: CASSLYQAGETQYF
v_call: TRBV7-9
j_call: TRBJ2-5
clone_size: NA
d_call: NA

cdr3_nt: TGTGCCAGCAGGGACAGGCAGTCCCTTTCTGGAAACACCATATATTTT
cdr3_aa: CASRDRQSLSGNTIYF
v_call: TRBV2
j_call: TRBJ1-3
clone_size: few
d_call: TRBD1

cdr3_nt: TGTGCCAGCAGCTTGGATGGAGGGGCAGGCTACGAGCAGTACTTC
cdr3_aa: CASSLDGGAGYEQYF
v_call: TRBV5-6
j_call: TRBJ2-7
clone_size: NA
d_call: NA

cdr3_nt: TGTGCCAGCAGCTTATCCCGGGCAACGACGGGAAACTTCTACGAGCAGTACTTC
cdr3_aa: CASSLSRATTGNFYEQYF
v_call: TRBV11-2
j_call: TRBJ2-7
clone_size: NA
d_call: NA

cdr3_nt: TGTGCCAGCAGCTTAGCCGGGAGTAGCGGGACAGATACGCAGTATTTT
cdr3_aa: CASSLAGSSGTDTQYF
v_call: TRBV7-2
j_call: TRBJ2-3
clone_size: NA
d_call: TRBD2

cdr3_nt: TGTGCCAGCTCGAGAGGGGACTTCAATGAGCAGTTCTTC
cdr3_aa: CASSRGDFNEQFF
v_call: TRBV25-1
j_call: TRBJ2-1
clone_size: NA
d_call: NA

cdr3_nt: TGTGCCAGCTCACCCCAGGGGACTGAAGCTTTCTTT
cdr3_aa: CASSPQGTEAFF
v_call: TRBV18
j_call: TRBJ1-1
clone_size: NA
d_call: NA

cdr3_nt: TGTGCCAGTAGTAGTGGAGAAATCGGGATGGCGGGAAGTCTGTTCTTC
cdr3_aa: CASSSGEIGMAGSLFF
v_call: TRBV19
j_call: TRBJ2-1
clone_size: many
d_call: NA

cdr3_nt: TGTGCCAGTATGGGTATACGGCTTCAGAGGACTAATGAAAAACTGTTTTTT
cdr3_aa: CASMGIRLQRTNEKLFF
v_call: TRBV19
j_call: TRBJ1-4
clone_size: NA
d_call: NA

cdr3_nt: TGTGCCAGCAGTTTGAAGGCGGGGGGGAGCTCCTACGAGCAGTACTTC
cdr3_aa: CASSLKAGGSSYEQYF
v_call: TRBV27
j_call: TRBJ2-7
clone_size: NA
d_call: TRBD2

cdr3_nt: TGTGCCAGCAGTTACTCTGTTGGTAGCGGATCCTACGAGCAGTACTTC
cdr3_aa: CASSYSVGSGSYEQYF
v_call: TRBV6-5
j_call: TRBJ2-7
clone_size: few
d_call: NA

cdr3_nt: TGCGCCAGCGCCCCTAGCGGGGGGGCCTTGTATGATACGCAGTATTTT
cdr3_aa: CASAPSGGALYDTQYF
v_call: TRBV5-1
j_call: TRBJ2-3
clone_size: NA
d_call: TRBD2

cdr3_nt: TGTGCCAGCAGCCTAAATCCCTCAACTAATGAAAAACTGTTTTTT
cdr3_aa: CASSLNPSTNEKLFF
v_call: TRBV9
j_call: TRBJ1-4
clone_size: few
d_call: NA

cdr3_nt: TGTGCCATCCAGGGGGCGTCGAGCACAGATACGCAGTATTTT
cdr3_aa: CAIQGASSTDTQYF
v_call: TRBV10-3
j_call: TRBJ2-3
clone_size: NA
d_call: TRBD1

cdr3_nt: TGCGCCAGCAGCTTGGTTCGAGGGGCGGCAGGTAGCACAGATACGCAGTATTTT
cdr3_aa: CASSLVRGAAGSTDTQYF
v_call: TRBV5-1
j_call: TRBJ2-3
clone_size: NA
d_call: NA